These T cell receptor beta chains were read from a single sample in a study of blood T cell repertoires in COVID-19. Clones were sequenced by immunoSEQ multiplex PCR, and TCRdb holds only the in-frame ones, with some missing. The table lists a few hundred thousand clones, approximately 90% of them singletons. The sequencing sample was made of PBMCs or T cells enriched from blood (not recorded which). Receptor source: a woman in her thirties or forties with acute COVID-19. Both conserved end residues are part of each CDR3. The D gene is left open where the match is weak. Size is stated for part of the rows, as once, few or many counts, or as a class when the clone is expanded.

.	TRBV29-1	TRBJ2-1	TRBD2	CSALAASYNEQFF	TGCAGCGCCCTAGCGGCCTCCTACAATGAGCAGTTCTTC
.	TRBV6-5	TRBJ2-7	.	CASSPRRESSYEQYF	TGTGCCAGCAGTCCCCGGAGGGAGAGCTCCTACGAGCAGTACTTC
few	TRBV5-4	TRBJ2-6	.	CASSLAGTLANVLTF	TGTGCCAGCAGCTTGGCCGGGACATTGGCCAACGTCCTGACTTTC
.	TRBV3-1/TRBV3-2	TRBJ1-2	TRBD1	CASSLVRDRAPNYGYTF	TGTGCCAGCAGCCTAGTCCGGGACAGGGCCCCTAACTATGGCTACACCTTC
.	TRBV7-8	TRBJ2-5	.	CASSPGLRETQYF	TGTGCCAGCAGCCCAGGACTGCGGGAGACCCAGTACTTC
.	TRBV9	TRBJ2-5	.	CASSDSGREYMETQYF	TGTGCCAGCAGCGACAGTGGCCGGGAGTACATGGAGACCCAGTACTTC
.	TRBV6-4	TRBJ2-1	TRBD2	CASSFTVSGPLFF	TGTGCCAGCAGTTTCACGGTTAGCGGGCCACTGTTCTTC
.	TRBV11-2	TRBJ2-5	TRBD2	CASSGDLSGREGETQYF	TGTGCCAGCAGCGGGGACCTAAGCGGGAGGGAGGGAGAGACCCAGTACTTC
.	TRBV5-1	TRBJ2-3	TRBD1	CASSLGAGGAPDTQYF	TGCGCCAGCAGCTTGGGGGCAGGGGGCGCCCCAGATACGCAGTATTTT
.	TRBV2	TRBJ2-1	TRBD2	CASSVTSADIGNEQFF	TGTGCCAGCAGCGTTACTAGCGCCGATATAGGTAATGAGCAGTTCTTC
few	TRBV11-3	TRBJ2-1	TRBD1	CASSLATGGYNEQFF	TGTGCCAGCAGCTTAGCCACAGGGGGCTACAATGAGCAGTTCTTC
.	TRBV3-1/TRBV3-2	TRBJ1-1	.	CASSRPGLNTEAFF	TGTGCCAGCAGCCGTCCGGGACTTAACACTGAAGCTTTCTTT
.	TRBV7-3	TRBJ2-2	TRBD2	CASSLSLAGVTGELFF	TGTGCCAGCAGCTTATCACTAGCGGGAGTCACCGGGGAGCTGTTTTTT
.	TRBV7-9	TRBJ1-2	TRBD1	CASSSLTGWDYGYTF	TGTGCCAGCAGCTCTTTGACAGGGTGGGACTATGGCTACACCTTC
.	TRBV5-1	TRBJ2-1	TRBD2	CASSHGLAGGPAYEQFF	TGCGCCAGCAGCCATGGACTAGCGGGAGGGCCAGCCTATGAGCAGTTCTTC
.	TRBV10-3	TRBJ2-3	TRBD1	CASGTGSTDTQYF	TGTGCCTCCGGGACAGGTAGCACAGATACGCAGTATTTT
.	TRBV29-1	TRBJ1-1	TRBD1	CSVEAGTGFLYTEAFF	TGCAGCGTTGAAGCCGGGACAGGGTTTCTCTACACTGAAGCTTTCTTT
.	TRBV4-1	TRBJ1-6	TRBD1	CASSQDNRGGHSPLHF	TGCGCCAGCAGCCAAGATAACAGGGGTGGACATTCACCCCTCCACTTT
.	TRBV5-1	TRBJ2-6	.	CASSTNKQGMSTGANVLTF	TGCGCCAGCAGCACCAACAAACAGGGTATGTCGACTGGGGCCAACGTCCTGACTTTC
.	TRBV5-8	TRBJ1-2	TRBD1	CASSLYRRQGIYGYTF	TGTGCCAGCAGCTTATACCGACGACAGGGGATCTATGGCTACACCTTC
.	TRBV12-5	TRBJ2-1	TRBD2	CASGFRLAGKSSYNEQFF	TGTGCTAGTGGTTTTCGACTAGCGGGGAAGAGCTCCTACAATGAGCAGTTCTTC
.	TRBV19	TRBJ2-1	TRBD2	CASSKGLAGGPAYNEQFF	TGTGCCAGTAGCAAAGGGCTAGCGGGAGGGCCGGCCTACAATGAGCAGTTCTTC
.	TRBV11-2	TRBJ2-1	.	CASSQIDEQFF	TGTGCCAGCAGCCAGATTGATGAGCAGTTCTTC
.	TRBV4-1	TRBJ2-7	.	CASSQVSYTSYEQYF	TGCGCCAGCAGCCAAGTCAGTTATACCAGCTACGAGCAGTACTTC
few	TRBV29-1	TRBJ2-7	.	CSVEWATAYSYEQYF	TGCAGCGTTGAGTGGGCTACCGCCTACTCCTACGAGCAGTACTTC
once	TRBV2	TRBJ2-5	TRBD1	CASRDRTGRGETQYF	TGTGCCAGCAGGGATCGGACAGGGCGCGGAGAGACCCAGTACTTC
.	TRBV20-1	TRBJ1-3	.	CSASVLGAGSSGNTIYF	TGCAGTGCTAGTGTCCTGGGGGCTGGTTCCTCTGGAAACACCATATATTTT
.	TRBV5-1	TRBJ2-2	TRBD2	CASSLAIAGANTGELFF	TGCGCCAGCAGCTTGGCCATAGCGGGAGCGAACACCGGGGAGCTGTTTTTT
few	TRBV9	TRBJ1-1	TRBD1	CASSVTLQGDTEAFF	TGTGCCAGCAGCGTAACCCTACAGGGGGACACTGAAGCTTTCTTT
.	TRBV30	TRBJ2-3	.	CAWAHPKDGSSPFFFTADTQYF	TGTGCCTGGGCCCACCCCAAGGACGGGAGCTCTCCCTTTTTCTTTACCGCAGATACGCAGTATTTT
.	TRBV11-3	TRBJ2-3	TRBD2	CASSIGTSVSTDTQYF	TGTGCCAGCAGCATCGGGACTAGCGTTAGCACAGATACGCAGTATTTT
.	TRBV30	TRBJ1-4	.	CAWSSKTATNEKLFF	TGTGCCTGGAGTTCTAAGACAGCAACTAATGAAAAACTGTTTTTT
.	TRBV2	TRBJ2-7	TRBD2	CASSPRGTSGVVRYF	TGTGCCAGCAGCCCAAGGGGGACTAGCGGAGTGGTGAGGTACTTC
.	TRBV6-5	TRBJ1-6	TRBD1	CASRRTGGYNSPLHF	TGTGCCAGCAGGCGGACAGGGGGCTATAATTCACCCCTCCACTTT
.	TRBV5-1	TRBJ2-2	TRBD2	CASSPTLAGGNTGELFF	TGCGCCAGCAGCCCCACCCTAGCGGGAGGGAACACCGGGGAGCTGTTTTTT
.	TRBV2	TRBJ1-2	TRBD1	CASSRQGRARNGYTF	TGTGCCAGCAGTCGACAGGGAAGGGCGAGAAATGGCTACACCTTC
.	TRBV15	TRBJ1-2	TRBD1	CATSRGTGYGYTF	TGTGCCACCAGTCGGGGGACAGGGTATGGCTACACCTTC
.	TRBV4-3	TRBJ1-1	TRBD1	CASSPDPRQGANTEAFF	TGCGCCAGCAGCCCCGACCCCCGACAGGGGGCCAACACTGAAGCTTTCTTT
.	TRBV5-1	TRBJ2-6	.	CASRAPSGANVLTF	TGCGCCAGCAGAGCCCCCTCTGGGGCCAACGTCCTGACTTTC
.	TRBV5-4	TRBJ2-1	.	CASSLRREISYNEQFF	TGTGCCAGCAGCTTGAGACGGGAGATCTCCTACAATGAGCAGTTCTTC
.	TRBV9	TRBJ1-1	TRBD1	CASSLRQGMNTEAFF	TGTGCCAGCAGCCTAAGACAGGGCATGAACACTGAAGCTTTCTTT
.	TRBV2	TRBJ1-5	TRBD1	CASSNDQTGYSNQPQHF	TGTGCCAGCAGTAACGATCAGACAGGGTATAGCAATCAGCCCCAGCATTTT
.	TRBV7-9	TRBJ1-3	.	CASSLDGRTGNTIYF	TGTGCCAGCAGCTTAGACGGGAGGACTGGAAACACCATATATTTT